This is a list of T cell receptor beta chains from one sample in a study of shared T cell receptors in the human thymus. Measured with immunoSEQ multiplex PCR; TCRdb has only the in-frame clones, and not every one. Here the sample spans some 720,000 clones, 70% to 90% being singletons. Separately, the same data were catalogued under a study of human thymus T cells.

The sequencing input was thymocytes. The receptors shown here come from a boy under two years old with a congenital heart defect. The conserved cysteine and the conserved F or W are not part of the CDR3 here. Where a row states a size, it is once, few, many or the class of an expanded clone; other rows omit it.

V gene,J gene,clone size,CDR3 protein
TRBV7-2,TRBJ2-1,.,ASSLAREGNNEQF
TRBV4-1,TRBJ1-1,.,ASSQEAGGATEAF
TRBV27,TRBJ1-5,.,ASSASGQLIGQPQH
TRBV30,TRBJ2-1,.,AWRRINEQF
TRBV2,TRBJ2-2,.,ASRFDRGVGELF
TRBV18,TRBJ2-7,.,ASSPRPQGHEQY
TRBV6-4,TRBJ2-1,once,ASSLTSGRLYEQF
TRBV6-4,TRBJ2-5,.,ASSGRNTGGRVETQY
TRBV4-2,TRBJ1-4,.,ASSQPVTGCSEKLF
TRBV7-8,TRBJ1-4,.,ASSLQQGPLTTNEKLF
TRBV27,TRBJ2-4,.,ASSRGQATTKNIQY
TRBV28,TRBJ2-1,.,ASSSIGGSDGIYNEQF
TRBV29-1,TRBJ1-1,.,SVGGSEAF
TRBV4-3,TRBJ2-1,.,ASSHFPPGLAFDEQF
TRBV4-1,TRBJ2-1,.,ASSRGPGLGMEGEQF
TRBV5-4,TRBJ2-1,.,ASSLVSGNEQF